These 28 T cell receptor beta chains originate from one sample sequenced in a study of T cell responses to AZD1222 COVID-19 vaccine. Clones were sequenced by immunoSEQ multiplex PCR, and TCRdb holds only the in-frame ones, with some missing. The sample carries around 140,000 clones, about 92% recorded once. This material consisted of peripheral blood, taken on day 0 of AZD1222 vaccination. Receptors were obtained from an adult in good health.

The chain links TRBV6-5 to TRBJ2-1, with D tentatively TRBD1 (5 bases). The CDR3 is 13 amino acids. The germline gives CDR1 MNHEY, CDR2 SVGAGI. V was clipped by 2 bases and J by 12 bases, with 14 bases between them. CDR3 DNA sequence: TGTGCCAGCAGTTACGGTCAGGGAAGGGGGCAGTTCTTC. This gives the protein CASSYGQGRGQFF.

The CDR3 loop reads CASSTRGTSFGNEQFF. Written as DNA, the CDR3 is TGTGCCAGCAGTACCCGAGGGACTAGTTTTGGCAATGAGCAGTTCTTC. The J gene is TRBJ2-1, the V gene TRBV2; 8 bases line up with TRBD2. This CDR3 is 16 amino acids long. CDR1 and CDR2 (germline): SNHLY, FYNNEI. V was pared by 5 bases and J by 6 bases, with 12 bases of the junction left unmatched.

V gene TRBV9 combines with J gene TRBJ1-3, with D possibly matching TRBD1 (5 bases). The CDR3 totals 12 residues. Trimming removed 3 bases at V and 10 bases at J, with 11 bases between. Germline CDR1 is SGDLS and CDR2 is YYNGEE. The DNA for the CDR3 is TGTGCCAGCAGCGCGGTGGGGGAGACCATATATTTT. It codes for CASSAVGETIYF.

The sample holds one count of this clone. The CDR3, as DNA: TGCAGCGCCAAGGCCAGAGTCATTGGGGACACTGAAGCTTTCTTT. Translated: CSAKARVIGDTEAFF. V usage is TRBV29-1 and J usage is TRBJ1-1; D gene ambiguous. Germline V lookup: CDR1 SQVTM, CDR2 ANQGSEA. V lost 7 bases and J 3 bases, leaving 21 bases between the germline ends. The CDR3 consists of 15 residues.

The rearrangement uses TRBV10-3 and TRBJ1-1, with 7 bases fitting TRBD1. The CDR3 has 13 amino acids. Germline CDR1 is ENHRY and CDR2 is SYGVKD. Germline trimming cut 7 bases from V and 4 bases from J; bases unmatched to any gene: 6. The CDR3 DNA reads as TGTGCCATCAACAGGGGTGAAGGCACTGAAGCTTTCTTT. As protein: CAINRGEGTEAFF.

The CDR3 is CASSPGLLGNTEAFF. CDR3 nucleotide sequence: TGTGCCAGCAGTCCCGGACTTTTAGGGAACACTGAAGCTTTCTTT. The chain joins TRBV27 to TRBJ1-1, with no clear D. V was clipped by 5 bases and J by 1 base, with 14 bases between them. Germline V gene data show CDR1 as MNHEY and CDR2 as SMNVEV (reference sequence). There are 15 residues in the CDR3.

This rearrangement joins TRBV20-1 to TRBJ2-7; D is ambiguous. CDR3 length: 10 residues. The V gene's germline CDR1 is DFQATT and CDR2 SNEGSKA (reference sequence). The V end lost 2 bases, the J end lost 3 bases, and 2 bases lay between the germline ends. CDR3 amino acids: CSARRYEQYF. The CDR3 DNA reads TGCAGTGCTAGACGCTACGAGCAGTACTTC.

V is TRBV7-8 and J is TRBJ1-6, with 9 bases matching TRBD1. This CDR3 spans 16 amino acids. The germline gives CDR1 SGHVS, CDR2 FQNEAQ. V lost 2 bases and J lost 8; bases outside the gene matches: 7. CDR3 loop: CASSLYIRQGDSPLHF. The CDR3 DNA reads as TGTGCCAGCAGCTTATATATCAGACAGGGGGATTCACCCCTCCACTTT.

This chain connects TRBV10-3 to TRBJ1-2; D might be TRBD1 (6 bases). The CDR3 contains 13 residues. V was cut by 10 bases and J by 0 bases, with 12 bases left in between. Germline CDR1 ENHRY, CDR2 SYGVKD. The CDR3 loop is CATEQGANYGYTF. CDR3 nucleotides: TGTGCCACAGAACAGGGAGCTAACTATGGCTACACCTTC.

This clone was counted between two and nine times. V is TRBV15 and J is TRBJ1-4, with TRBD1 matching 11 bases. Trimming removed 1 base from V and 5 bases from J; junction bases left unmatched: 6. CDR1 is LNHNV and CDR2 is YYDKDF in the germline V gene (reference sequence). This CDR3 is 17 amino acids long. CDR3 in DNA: TGTGCCACCAGCAGAGGTGTTGGGACAGGGGGGAATGAAAAACTGTTTTTT. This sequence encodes CATSRGVGTGGNEKLFF.

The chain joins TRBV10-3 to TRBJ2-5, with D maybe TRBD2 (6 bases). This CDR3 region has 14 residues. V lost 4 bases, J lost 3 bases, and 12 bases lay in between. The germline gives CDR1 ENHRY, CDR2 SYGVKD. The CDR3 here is CAISGPGLEETQYF. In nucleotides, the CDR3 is TGTGCCATCAGTGGACCGGGACTGGAAGAGACCCAGTACTTC.

The CDR3 sequence: CASSAGGMNTEAFF. The CDR3 coding sequence is TGCGCCAGCAGCGCGGGGGGCATGAACACTGAAGCTTTCTTT. The chain couples TRBV4-3 to TRBJ1-1, with TRBD1 as a possible D gene (6 bases). The germline V gene encodes CDR1 LGHNA and CDR2 YSLEER. Trimming left V 5 bases short and J 0 bases short, with 10 bases between. The CDR3 has 14 amino acids.

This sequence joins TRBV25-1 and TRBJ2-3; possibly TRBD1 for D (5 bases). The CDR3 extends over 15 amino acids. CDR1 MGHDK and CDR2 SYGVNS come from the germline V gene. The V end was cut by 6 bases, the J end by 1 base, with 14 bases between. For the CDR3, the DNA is TGTGCCAGCAGAAACAGGTCAAGGGGCACAGATACGCAGTATTTT. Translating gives CASRNRSRGTDTQYF. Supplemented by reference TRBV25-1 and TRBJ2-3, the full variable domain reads EADIYQTPRYLVIGTGKKITLECSQTMGHDKMYWYQQDPGMELHLIHYSYGVNSTEKGDLSSESTVSRIRTEHFPLTLESARPSHTSQYLCASRNRSRGTDTQYFGPGTRLTVL.

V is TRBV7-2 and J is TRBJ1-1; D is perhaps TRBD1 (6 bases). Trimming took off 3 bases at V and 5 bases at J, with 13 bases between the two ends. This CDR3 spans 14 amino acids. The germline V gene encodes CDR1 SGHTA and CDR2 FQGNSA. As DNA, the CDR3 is TGTGCCAGCAGCTTCTCAGGGGAAGTGACTGAAGCTTTCTTT. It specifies CASSFSGEVTEAFF.

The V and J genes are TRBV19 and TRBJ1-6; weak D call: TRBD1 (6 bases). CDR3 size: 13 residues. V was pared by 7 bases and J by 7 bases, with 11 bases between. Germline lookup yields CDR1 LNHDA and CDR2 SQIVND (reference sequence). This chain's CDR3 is CASTEQGNSPLHF. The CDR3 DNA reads TGTGCCAGTACGGAACAGGGAAATTCACCCCTCCACTTT.

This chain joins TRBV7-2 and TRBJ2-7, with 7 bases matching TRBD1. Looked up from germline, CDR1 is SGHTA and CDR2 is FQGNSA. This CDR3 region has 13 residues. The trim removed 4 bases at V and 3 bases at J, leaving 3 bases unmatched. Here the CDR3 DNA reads TGTGCCAGCAGCTACGACAGGGACTACGAGCAGTACTTC. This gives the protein CASSYDRDYEQYF. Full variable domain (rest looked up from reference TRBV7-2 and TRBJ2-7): GAGVSQSPSNKVTEKGKDVELRCDPISGHTALYWYRQSLGQGLEFLIYFQGNSAPDKSGLPSDRFSAERTGGSVSTLTIQRTQQEDSAVYLCASSYDRDYEQYFGPGTRLTVT.

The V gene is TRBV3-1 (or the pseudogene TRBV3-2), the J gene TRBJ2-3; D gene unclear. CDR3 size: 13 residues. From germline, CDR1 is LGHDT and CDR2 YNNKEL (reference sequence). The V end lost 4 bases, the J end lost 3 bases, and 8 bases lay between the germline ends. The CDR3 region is CASSLRATDTQYF. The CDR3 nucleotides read TGTGCCAGCAGCCTGCGAGCTACAGATACGCAGTATTTT.

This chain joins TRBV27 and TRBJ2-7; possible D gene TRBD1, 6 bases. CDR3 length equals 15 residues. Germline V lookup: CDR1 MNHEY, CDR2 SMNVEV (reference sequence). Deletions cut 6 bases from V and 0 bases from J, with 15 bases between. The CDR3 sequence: CASSLQGVSSYEQYF. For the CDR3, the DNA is TGTGCCAGCAGCTTACAGGGAGTTTCCTCCTACGAGCAGTACTTC.

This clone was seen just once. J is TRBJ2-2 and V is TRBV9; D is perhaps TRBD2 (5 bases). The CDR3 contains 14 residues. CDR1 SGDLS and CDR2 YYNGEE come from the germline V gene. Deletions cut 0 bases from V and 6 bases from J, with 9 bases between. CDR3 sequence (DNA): TGTGCCAGCAGCGTAGGTCTAGCTTCCGGGGAGCTGTTTTTT. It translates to CASSVGLASGELFF.

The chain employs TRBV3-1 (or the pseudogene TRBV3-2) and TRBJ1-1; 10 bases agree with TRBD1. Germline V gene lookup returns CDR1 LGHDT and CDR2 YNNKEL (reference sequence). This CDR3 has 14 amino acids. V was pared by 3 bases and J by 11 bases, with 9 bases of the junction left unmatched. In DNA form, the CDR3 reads TGTGCCAGCAGCCAGAAGACAGGGGGCGCAGACGCTTTCTTT. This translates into CASSQKTGGADAFF.

For the CDR3, the DNA is TGTGCCACCGGACCCGGGTCCACTGAAGCTTTCTTT. Translation: CATGPGSTEAFF. V usage is TRBV19 and J usage is TRBJ1-1, with D uncertain. Trimming pared 10 bases from V and 4 bases from J, leaving 13 bases between. This CDR3 has 12 residues. Per the germline V gene, CDR1 is LNHDA and CDR2 is SQIVND (reference sequence). Based on the CDR3 plus reference TRBV19 and TRBJ1-1, the full variable domain is DGGITQSPKYLFRKEGQNVTLSCEQNLNHDAMYWYRQDPGQGLRLIYYSQIVNDFQKGDIAEGYSVSREKKESFPLTVTSAQKNPTAFYLCATGPGSTEAFFGQGTRLTVV.

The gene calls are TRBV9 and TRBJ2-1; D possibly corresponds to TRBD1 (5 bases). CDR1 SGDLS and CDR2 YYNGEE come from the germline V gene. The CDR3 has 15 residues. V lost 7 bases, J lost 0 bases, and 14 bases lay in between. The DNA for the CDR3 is TGTGCCAGCGGATTAGGGGTTAGCTCCTACAATGAGCAGTTCTTC. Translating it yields CASGLGVSSYNEQFF.

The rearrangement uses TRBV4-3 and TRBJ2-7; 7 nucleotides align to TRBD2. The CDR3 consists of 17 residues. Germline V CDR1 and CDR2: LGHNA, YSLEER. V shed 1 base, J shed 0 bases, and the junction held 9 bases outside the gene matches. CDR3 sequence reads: CASSQVYHRDYSYEQYF. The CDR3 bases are TGCGCCAGCAGCCAAGTCTACCACCGGGACTACTCCTACGAGCAGTACTTC.

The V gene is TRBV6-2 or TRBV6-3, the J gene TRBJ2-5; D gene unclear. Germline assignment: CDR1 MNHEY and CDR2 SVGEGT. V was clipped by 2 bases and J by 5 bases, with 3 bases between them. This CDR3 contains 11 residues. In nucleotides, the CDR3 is TGTGCCAGCAGTTACCCGGAGACCCAGTACTTC. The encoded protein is CASSYPETQYF.

CDR3 amino acids: CASSYRSRDRGYGYTF. In DNA form, the CDR3 reads TGTGCCAGCAGTTACAGGAGCCGAGACAGAGGCTATGGCTACACCTTC. The chain uses TRBV6-2 or TRBV6-3 and TRBJ1-2; a possible D gene is TRBD1 (5 bases). V was shortened by 2 bases and J by 4 bases, with 17 bases between the two germline ends. The CDR3 covers 16 residues. Germline V CDR1 and CDR2: MNHEY, SVGEGT.

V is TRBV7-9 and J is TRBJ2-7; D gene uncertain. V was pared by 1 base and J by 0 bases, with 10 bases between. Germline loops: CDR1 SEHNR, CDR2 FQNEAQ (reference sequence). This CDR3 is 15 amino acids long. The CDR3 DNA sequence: TGTGCCAGCAGCTTAGAAGCCTTCAGCTCCTACGAGCAGTACTTC. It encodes CASSLEAFSSYEQYF.

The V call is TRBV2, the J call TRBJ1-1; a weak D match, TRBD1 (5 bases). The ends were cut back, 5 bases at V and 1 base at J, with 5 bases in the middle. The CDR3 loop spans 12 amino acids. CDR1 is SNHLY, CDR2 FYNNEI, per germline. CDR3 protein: CASSQGNTEAFF. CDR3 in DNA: TGTGCCAGCAGTCAGGGGAACACTGAAGCTTTCTTT.

This CDR3 reads CASSPGASYNEQFF. CDR3 in DNA: TGCGCCAGCAGCCCGGGGGCCTCCTACAATGAGCAGTTCTTC. The chain recombines TRBV4-3 with TRBJ2-1; D might be TRBD1 or TRBD2, each matching 6 bases. The V gene lost 4 bases and the J gene lost 0 bases, with 7 bases spanning the gap. The CDR3 length is 14 residues. The germline gives CDR1 LGHNA, CDR2 YSLEER.